The next 6 T cell receptor beta chains were all read from a single sample in a study of vaccination and CD4 T cells after COVID-19. The Oncomine TCR Beta short-read assay was applied to DNA of cultured CD4+ T cells. TCRdb redid the calling of the PCR reads with MiXCR, one entry per CDR3 protein. This repertoire shows roughly 16,000 distinct CDR3 sequences, about two fifths found once; its top ten account for approximately 7.4%. Their recognized antigens are unknown. Noted treatment: approximately 9-day PBMC culture with coronavirus spike peptide pools or control peptides (ViraFEST assay). This sample comprised CD4+ T cells from blood, cultured in vitro, obtained after SARS-CoV-2 vaccination. The source of these receptors is a human donor who had recovered from COVID-19.

The chain couples TRBV2 to TRBJ2-5, with D hard to call. This CDR3 spans 10 amino acids. Trimming took 8 bases from V and 4 from J, leaving 5 bases between them. From germline, CDR1 is SNHLY and CDR2 FYNNEI. The CDR3: CASARETQYF. The CDR3 nucleotides are TGTGCCAGCGCAAGAGAGACCCAGTACTTC.

V usage is TRBV28 and J usage is TRBJ1-5; D uncertain. Between the trimmed V and J ends, which lost 5 bases and 6 bases, there was a span of 14 bases. Germline lookup yields CDR1 MDHEN and CDR2 SYDVKM. This CDR3 spans 14 amino acids. The CDR3 spells CASSKGGGSQPQHF. CDR3 nucleotide sequence: TGTGCCAGCAGTAAAGGAGGTGGCAGTCAGCCCCAGCATTTT.

The chain employs TRBV7-3 and TRBJ2-1; 10 bases are shared with TRBD1. The CDR3 sequence is 14 residues long. CDR1 and CDR2 from the germline V gene are SGHTA and FQGTGA. With 5 bases clipped from V and 9 bases from J, the junction kept 7 bases outside the gene matches. The CDR3 is CASSPDRGQGEQFF. The CDR3 DNA sequence: TGTGCCAGCAGCCCTGACAGGGGGCAGGGTGAGCAGTTCTTC.

This clonotype was counted between two and nine times. This chain links TRBV4-1 with TRBJ1-5; no definite D call. CDR1 is MGHRA and CDR2 is YSYEKL in the germline V gene. V was clipped by 2 bases and J by 8 bases, with 16 bases between them. This CDR3 contains 15 residues. Written as DNA, the CDR3 is TGCGCCAGCAGCCAACCTTCATCGGGGTATAAGCCCCAGCATTTT. Its translation: CASSQPSSGYKPQHF.

V usage is TRBV7-8 and J usage is TRBJ2-3, with 7 positions matching TRBD1. Germline CDR1 is SGHVS and CDR2 is FQNEAQ. V lost 5 bases, J lost 3 bases, and 2 bases stayed unmatched. The CDR3 runs to 13 residues. This CDR3 is CASSQDRTDTQYF. The DNA for the CDR3 is TGTGCCAGCAGCCAGGACAGGACAGATACGCAGTATTTT. Complete variable domain (other parts from reference TRBV7-8 and TRBJ2-3): GAGVSQSPRYKVAKRGQDVALRCDPISGHVSLFWYQQALGQGPEFLTYFQNEAQLDKSGLPSDRFFAERPEGSVSTLKIQRTQQEDSAVYLCASSQDRTDTQYFGPGTRLTVL.

J is TRBJ2-7 and V is TRBV2, with TRBD2 as a possible D gene (6 bases). The V and J ends lost 3 bases and 4 bases respectively, with 16 bases between them. The CDR3 consists of 15 residues. The V gene's germline CDR1 is SNHLY and CDR2 FYNNEI. For the CDR3, the DNA is TGTGCCAGCAGTGATAGGTTGGGACTCAAATACGAGCAGTACTTC. Residues: CASSDRLGLKYEQYF.